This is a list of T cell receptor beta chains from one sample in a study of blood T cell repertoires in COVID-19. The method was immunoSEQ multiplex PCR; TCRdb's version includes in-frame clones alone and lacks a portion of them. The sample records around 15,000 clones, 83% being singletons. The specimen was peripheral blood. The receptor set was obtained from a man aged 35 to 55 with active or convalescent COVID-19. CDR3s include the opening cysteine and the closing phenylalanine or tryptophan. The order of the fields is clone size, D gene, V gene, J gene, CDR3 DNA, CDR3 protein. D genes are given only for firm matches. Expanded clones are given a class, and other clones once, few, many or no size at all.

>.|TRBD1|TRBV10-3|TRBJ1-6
TGTGCCATCAGTGAGTCTGGGGACAGGGTCCGGTCACCCCTCCACTTT
CAISESGDRVRSPLHF
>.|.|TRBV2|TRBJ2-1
TGTGCCAGCGGGAGTAACAATGAGCAGTTCTTC
CASGSNNEQFF
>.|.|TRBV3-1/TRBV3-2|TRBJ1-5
TGTGCCAGCAGCTTTGACAGAAATCAGCCCCAGCATTTT
CASSFDRNQPQHF
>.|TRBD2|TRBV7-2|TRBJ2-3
TGTGCCAGCAGCTTAGAGCTAGCGGGGGGGTGGGATACGCAGTATTTT
CASSLELAGGWDTQYF
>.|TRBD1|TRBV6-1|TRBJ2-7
TGTGCCAGCAGCGAAAGACCGGGACAGGGTCTCGACGAGCAGTACTTC
CASSERPGQGLDEQYF
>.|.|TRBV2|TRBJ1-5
TGTGCCAGCGAGGTTGAGAGCGGGCAGCCCCAGCATTTT
CASEVESGQPQHF
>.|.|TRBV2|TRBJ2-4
TGTGCCAGCCATCTACGGGAGGCCAAAAACATTCAGTACTTC
CASHLREAKNIQYF
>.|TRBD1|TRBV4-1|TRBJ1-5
TGCGCCAGCAGCCAAGGGACAGGGACCCAGCCCCAGCATTTT
CASSQGTGTQPQHF
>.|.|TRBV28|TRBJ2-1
TGTGCCAGCAGTTTACGGACAATAAATGAGCAGTTCTTC
CASSLRTINEQFF
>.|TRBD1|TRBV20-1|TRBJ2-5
TGCAGTGCTAGTGGCCGGACAGGGCCTAAGGGGGAGACCCAGTACTTC
CSASGRTGPKGETQYF
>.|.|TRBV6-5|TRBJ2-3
TGTGCCAGCAGTTGGGTGACAGGAGGCGGCTCAGATACGCAGTATTTT
CASSWVTGGGSDTQYF
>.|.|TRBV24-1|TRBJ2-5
TGTGCCACCAGTGAGGCAGGGGTAGAGACCCAGTACTTC
CATSEAGVETQYF
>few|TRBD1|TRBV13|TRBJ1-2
TGTGCCAGCAGCGCCGGGACAGGCGTCTTCGGGTATGGCTACACCTTC
CASSAGTGVFGYGYTF
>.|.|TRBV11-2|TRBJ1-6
TGTGCCAGCAGCGATACCCGGGAGAGAGCTTCACCCCTCCACTTT
CASSDTRERASPLHF
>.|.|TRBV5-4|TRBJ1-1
TGTGCCAGCAGCGACCCCCGGCGGGGCCTTACTGAAGCTTTCTTT
CASSDPRRGLTEAFF
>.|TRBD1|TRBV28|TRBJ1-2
TGTGCCAGCAGTTCCAGGGGGCTCTCCTTC
CASSSRGLSF
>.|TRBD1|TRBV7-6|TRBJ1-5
TGTGCCAGCAGCAGGCGACAGGGCCAGCCCCAGCATTTT
CASSRRQGQPQHF
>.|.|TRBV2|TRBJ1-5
TGTGCCAGCAGTGAACAGGGCCAGGGGCAGCCCCAGCATTTT
CASSEQGQGQPQHF
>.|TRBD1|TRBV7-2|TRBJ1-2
TGTGCCAGCAGCTTCCGTGGACAGGTTGGGTATGGCTACACCTTC
CASSFRGQVGYGYTF
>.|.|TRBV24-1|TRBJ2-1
TGTGCCACCAGTGACCCTACGAAGTTCTACAATGAGCAGTTCTTC
CATSDPTKFYNEQFF
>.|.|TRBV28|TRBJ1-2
TGTGCCAGCAGTCCTATCCCTGGACGGGGGGGTGGTACTGGCTACACCTTC
CASSPIPGRGGGTGYTF
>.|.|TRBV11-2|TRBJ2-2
TGTGCCAGCAGCGGAAGAGGTACGAGCACCGGGGAGCTGTTTTTT
CASSGRGTSTGELFF
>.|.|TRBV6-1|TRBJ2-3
TGTGCCAGCAGTGAGAGGAGGGGGGGCCCTCAGGTCGCAGATACGCAGTATTTT
CASSERRGGPQVADTQYF